These T cell receptor beta chains were read from a single sample in a study of blood T cells in healthy people across ages. TCRdb re-analysed the 5' RACE reads in MiXCR, keeping a single row per CDR3 protein. The top ten clones hold approximately 7% of a sample with over 1,200,000 distinct CDR3 sequences, roughly 64% of them seen once. Sequenced input: blood. The receptors stem from a man between 18 and 29 years old in good health. Each CDR3 is given with its conserved first and last residue. A D gene is named only where the DNA matches it firmly. Clone sizes are given selectively: once, few, many, or a class where the clone is expanded.

v_call: TRBV7-6; cdr3_length: 14; j_call: TRBJ2-5; clone_size: NA; d_call: TRBD2; cdr3_aa: CASSFSGLVVTQYF; cdr3_nt: TGTGCCAGCAGCTTTTCCGGACTAGTTGTGACCCAGTACTTC
v_call: TRBV7-9; cdr3_length: 12; j_call: TRBJ2-1; clone_size: few; d_call: NA; cdr3_aa: CASSLLSEVQFF; cdr3_nt: TGTGCCAGCAGCTTATTATCCGAGGTACAGTTCTTC
v_call: TRBV4-1; cdr3_length: 15; j_call: TRBJ1-2; clone_size: NA; d_call: NA; cdr3_aa: CASSQEGATIYGYTF; cdr3_nt: TGCGCCAGCAGCCAAGAGGGCGCGACTATCTATGGCTACACCTTC
v_call: TRBV3-1; cdr3_length: 15; j_call: TRBJ1-2; clone_size: NA; d_call: TRBD1; cdr3_aa: CASSPWDSRTYGYTF; cdr3_nt: TGTGCCAGCAGCCCCTGGGACAGCCGAACCTATGGCTACACCTTC
v_call: TRBV4-3; cdr3_length: 15; j_call: TRBJ2-5; clone_size: NA; d_call: NA; cdr3_aa: CASSPSWGTGETQYF; cdr3_nt: TGCGCCAGCAGCCCATCCTGGGGTACTGGTGAGACCCAGTACTTC
v_call: TRBV5-1; cdr3_length: 15; j_call: TRBJ1-1; clone_size: NA; d_call: NA; cdr3_aa: CASSISGRANTEAFF; cdr3_nt: TGCGCCAGCAGCATATCGGGACGGGCGAACACTGAAGCTTTCTTT
v_call: TRBV20-1; cdr3_length: 15; j_call: TRBJ2-3; clone_size: NA; d_call: NA; cdr3_aa: CSARGGGAREDTQYF; cdr3_nt: TGCAGTGCTAGGGGTGGGGGGGCCAGAGAAGATACGCAGTATTTT
v_call: TRBV6-5; cdr3_length: 16; j_call: TRBJ2-1; clone_size: few; d_call: NA; cdr3_aa: CASSYSTGAPYNEQFF; cdr3_nt: TGTGCCAGCAGTTACTCTACGGGGGCGCCCTACAATGAGCAGTTCTTC
v_call: TRBV29-1; cdr3_length: 13; j_call: TRBJ2-1; clone_size: few; d_call: NA; cdr3_aa: CSVLLGPYNEQFF; cdr3_nt: TGCAGCGTTCTTCTAGGACCTTACAATGAGCAGTTCTTC
v_call: TRBV19; cdr3_length: 14; j_call: TRBJ2-7; clone_size: NA; d_call: NA; cdr3_aa: CASSIGGGSYEQYF; cdr3_nt: TGTGCCAGTAGTATTGGAGGGGGCTCCTACGAGCAGTACTTC
v_call: TRBV4-1; cdr3_length: 14; j_call: TRBJ2-7; clone_size: NA; d_call: TRBD1; cdr3_aa: CASSRGDRGYEQYF; cdr3_nt: TGCGCCAGCAGCCGAGGGGACAGGGGTTACGAGCAGTACTTC
v_call: TRBV7-2; cdr3_length: 11; j_call: TRBJ2-1; clone_size: NA; d_call: NA; cdr3_aa: CASSVRDQQFF; cdr3_nt: TGTGCCAGCAGCGTCCGGGACCAGCAGTTCTTC
v_call: TRBV7-9; cdr3_length: 15; j_call: TRBJ2-4; clone_size: NA; d_call: NA; cdr3_aa: CASSLLVAAKNIQYF; cdr3_nt: TGTGCCAGCAGCTTACTTGTTGCAGCCAAAAACATTCAGTACTTC
v_call: TRBV14; cdr3_length: 13; j_call: TRBJ2-5; clone_size: few; d_call: NA; cdr3_aa: CASSQVSPNDAYF; cdr3_nt: TGTGCCAGCAGCCAAGTTAGTCCAAATGATGCGTACTTC
v_call: TRBV6-5; cdr3_length: 16; j_call: TRBJ2-1; clone_size: NA; d_call: TRBD2; cdr3_aa: CASRPKRGGRYNEQFF; cdr3_nt: TGTGCCAGCAGGCCAAAGCGGGGGGGCCGGTACAATGAGCAGTTCTTC
v_call: TRBV6-2/TRBV6-3; cdr3_length: 16; j_call: TRBJ2-4; clone_size: NA; d_call: TRBD2; cdr3_aa: CASRAGLGPAKNIQYF; cdr3_nt: TGTGCCAGCAGAGCTGGACTAGGTCCGGCCAAAAACATTCAGTACTTC
v_call: TRBV27; cdr3_length: 15; j_call: TRBJ2-7; clone_size: NA; d_call: TRBD1; cdr3_aa: CASSPQPTGVHEQYF; cdr3_nt: TGTGCCAGCAGTCCTCAGCCTACAGGGGTCCACGAGCAGTACTTC
v_call: TRBV29-1; cdr3_length: 14; j_call: TRBJ1-2; clone_size: NA; d_call: NA; cdr3_aa: CSVEERVRGGGYTF; cdr3_nt: TGCAGCGTTGAAGAAAGGGTCAGGGGAGGAGGCTACACCTTC
v_call: TRBV6-1; cdr3_length: 13; j_call: TRBJ1-2; clone_size: NA; d_call: NA; cdr3_aa: CASSEIRGEGYTF; cdr3_nt: TGTGCCAGCAGTGAAATCAGAGGAGAAGGCTACACCTTC
v_call: TRBV20-1; cdr3_length: 11; j_call: TRBJ1-1; clone_size: NA; d_call: NA; cdr3_aa: CSAARRNEAFF; cdr3_nt: TGCAGTGCAGCGCGGCGGAATGAAGCTTTCTTT
v_call: TRBV28; cdr3_length: 18; j_call: TRBJ1-2; clone_size: NA; d_call: TRBD1; cdr3_aa: CASSPESRDRGQVYGYTF; cdr3_nt: TGTGCCAGCAGCCCGGAGAGCCGGGACAGGGGGCAAGTCTATGGCTACACCTTC
v_call: TRBV5-1; cdr3_length: 14; j_call: TRBJ2-4; clone_size: NA; d_call: NA; cdr3_aa: CASSLTMSKNIQYF; cdr3_nt: TGCGCCAGCAGCTTGACCATGTCCAAAAACATTCAGTACTTC
v_call: TRBV29-1; cdr3_length: 12; j_call: TRBJ2-7; clone_size: few; d_call: NA; cdr3_aa: CSVGQGFYEQYF; cdr3_nt: TGCAGCGTTGGCCAGGGGTTTTACGAGCAGTACTTC
v_call: TRBV6-6; cdr3_length: 15; j_call: TRBJ1-2; clone_size: once; d_call: TRBD1; cdr3_aa: CASSTTGQPTTGYTF; cdr3_nt: TGTGCCAGCAGTACAACGGGACAGCCGACTACAGGCTACACCTTC
v_call: TRBV7-2; cdr3_length: 16; j_call: TRBJ2-5; clone_size: NA; d_call: TRBD2; cdr3_aa: CASSPRGLVRGETQYF; cdr3_nt: TGTGCCAGCAGCCCCCGGGGACTAGTTAGAGGAGAGACCCAGTACTTC
v_call: TRBV4-1; cdr3_length: 16; j_call: TRBJ2-3; clone_size: few; d_call: TRBD2; cdr3_aa: CASSQVGLAGEDTQYF; cdr3_nt: TGCGCCAGCAGCCAAGTAGGGCTAGCGGGAGAAGATACGCAGTATTTT
v_call: TRBV20-1; cdr3_length: 17; j_call: TRBJ2-3; clone_size: NA; d_call: TRBD2; cdr3_aa: CSASHVAGGLFGDTQYF; cdr3_nt: TGCAGTGCTAGCCACGTAGCGGGAGGGCTCTTTGGAGATACGCAGTATTTT